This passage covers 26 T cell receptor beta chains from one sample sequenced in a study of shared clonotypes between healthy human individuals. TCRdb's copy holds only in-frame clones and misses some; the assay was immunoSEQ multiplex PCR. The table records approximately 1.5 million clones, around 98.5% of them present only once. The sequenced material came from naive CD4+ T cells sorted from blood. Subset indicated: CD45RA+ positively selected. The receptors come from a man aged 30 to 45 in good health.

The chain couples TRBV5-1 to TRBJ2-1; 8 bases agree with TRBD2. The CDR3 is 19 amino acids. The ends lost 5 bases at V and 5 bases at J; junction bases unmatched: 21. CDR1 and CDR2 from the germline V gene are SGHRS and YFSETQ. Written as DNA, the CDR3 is TGCGCCAGCAGTTCCTACGGACAGAGCGGGAGACTAGAAAACAATGAGCAGTTCTTC. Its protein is CASSSYGQSGRLENNEQFF.

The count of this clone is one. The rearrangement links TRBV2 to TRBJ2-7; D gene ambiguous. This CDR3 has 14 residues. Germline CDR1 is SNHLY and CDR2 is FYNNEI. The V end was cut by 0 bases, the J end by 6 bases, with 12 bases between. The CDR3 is CASSEARMAIEQYF. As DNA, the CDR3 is TGTGCCAGCAGTGAAGCGCGTATGGCGATCGAGCAGTACTTC.

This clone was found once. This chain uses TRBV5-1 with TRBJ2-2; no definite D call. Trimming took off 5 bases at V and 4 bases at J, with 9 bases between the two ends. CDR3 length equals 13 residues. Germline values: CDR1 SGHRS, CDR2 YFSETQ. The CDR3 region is CASSIDPTGELFF. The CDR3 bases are TGCGCCAGCAGTATAGATCCCACCGGGGAGCTGTTTTTT.

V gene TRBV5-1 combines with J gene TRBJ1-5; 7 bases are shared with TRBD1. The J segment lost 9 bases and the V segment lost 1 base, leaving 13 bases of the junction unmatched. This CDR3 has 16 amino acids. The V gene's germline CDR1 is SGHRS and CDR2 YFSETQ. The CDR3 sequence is CASSLTPTGRGLPQHF. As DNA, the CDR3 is TGCGCCAGCAGCTTGACTCCGACAGGGAGGGGGTTGCCCCAGCATTTT.

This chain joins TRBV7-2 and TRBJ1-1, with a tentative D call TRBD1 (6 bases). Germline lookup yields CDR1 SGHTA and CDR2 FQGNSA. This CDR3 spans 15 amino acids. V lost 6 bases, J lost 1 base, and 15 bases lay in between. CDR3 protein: CASRPQMTGNTEAFF. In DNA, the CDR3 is TGTGCCAGCAGACCTCAGATGACAGGGAACACTGAAGCTTTCTTT.

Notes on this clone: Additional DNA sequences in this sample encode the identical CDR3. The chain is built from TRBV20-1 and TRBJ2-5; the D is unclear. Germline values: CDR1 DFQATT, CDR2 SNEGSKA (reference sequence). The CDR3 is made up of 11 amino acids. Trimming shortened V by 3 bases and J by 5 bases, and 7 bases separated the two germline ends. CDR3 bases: TGCAGTGCTAGGGTTGCGGAGACCCAGTACTTC. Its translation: CSARVAETQYF.

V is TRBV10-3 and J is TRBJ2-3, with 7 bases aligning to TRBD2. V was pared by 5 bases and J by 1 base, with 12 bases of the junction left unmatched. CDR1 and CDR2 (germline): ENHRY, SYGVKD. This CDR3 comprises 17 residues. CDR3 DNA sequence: TGTGCCATCAGTCAACGAACGGGTCTAGCGGGCACAGATACGCAGTATTTT. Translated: CAISQRTGLAGTDTQYF.

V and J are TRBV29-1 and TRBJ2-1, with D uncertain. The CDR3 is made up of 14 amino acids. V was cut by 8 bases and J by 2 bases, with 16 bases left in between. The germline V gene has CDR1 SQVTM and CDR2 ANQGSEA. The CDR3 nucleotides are TGCAGCATTAAAAGTAGGGTGACCTACAATGAGCAGTTCTTC. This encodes CSIKSRVTYNEQFF.

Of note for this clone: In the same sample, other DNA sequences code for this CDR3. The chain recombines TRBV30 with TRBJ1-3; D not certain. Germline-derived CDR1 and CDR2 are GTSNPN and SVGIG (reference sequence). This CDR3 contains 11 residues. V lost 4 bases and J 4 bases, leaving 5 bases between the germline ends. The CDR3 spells CAWTGGNTIYF. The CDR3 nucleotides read TGTGCCTGGACAGGCGGAAACACCATATATTTT.

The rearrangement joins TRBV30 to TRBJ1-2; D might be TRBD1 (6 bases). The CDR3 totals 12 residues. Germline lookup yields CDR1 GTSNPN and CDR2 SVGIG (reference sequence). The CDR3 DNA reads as TGTGCTTCTGCGCGGGACACCTATGGCTACACCTTC. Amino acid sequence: CASARDTYGYTF.

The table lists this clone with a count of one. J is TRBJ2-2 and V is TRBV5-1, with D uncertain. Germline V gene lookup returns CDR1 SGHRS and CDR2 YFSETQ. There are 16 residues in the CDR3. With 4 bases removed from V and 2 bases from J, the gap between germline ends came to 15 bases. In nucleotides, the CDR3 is TGCGCCAGCAGCCCCTTGGCGCAGACCAACACCGGGGAGCTGTTTTTT. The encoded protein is CASSPLAQTNTGELFF.

In DNA, the CDR3 is TGTGCCAGCAGCTTAGTGGGGGATACCGCCTATGGCTACACCTTC. This codes for CASSLVGDTAYGYTF. The genes are TRBV7-2 and TRBJ1-2; D might be TRBD1 (5 bases). This CDR3 has 15 amino acids. Germline V gives CDR1 SGHTA, CDR2 FQGNSA. V gave up 1 base and J gave up 4 bases, with 13 bases separating them.

The chain's CDR3 is CASSSGTVRNTEAFF. The CDR3 DNA is TGCGCCAGCAGCTCCGGGACAGTCAGGAACACTGAAGCTTTCTTT. This chain uses TRBV5-1 with TRBJ1-1; 7 positions agree with TRBD1. Germline V gene lookup returns CDR1 SGHRS and CDR2 YFSETQ. V was clipped by 3 bases and J by 1 base; unmatched bases: 6. There are 15 residues in the CDR3.

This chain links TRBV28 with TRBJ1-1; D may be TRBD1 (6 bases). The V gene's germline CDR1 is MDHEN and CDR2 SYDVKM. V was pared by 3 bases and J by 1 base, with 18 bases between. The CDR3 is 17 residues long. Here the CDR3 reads CASSLMVSLDRNTEAFF. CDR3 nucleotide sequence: TGTGCCAGCAGTTTGATGGTTAGTTTGGACAGGAACACTGAAGCTTTCTTT.

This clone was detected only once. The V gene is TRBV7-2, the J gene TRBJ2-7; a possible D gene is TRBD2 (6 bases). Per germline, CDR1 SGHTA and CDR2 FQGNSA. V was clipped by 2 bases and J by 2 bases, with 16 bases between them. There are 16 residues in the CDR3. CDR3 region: CASSLSSKVAAYEQYF. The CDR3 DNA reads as TGTGCCAGCAGCTTATCCTCTAAGGTAGCGGCCTACGAGCAGTACTTC.

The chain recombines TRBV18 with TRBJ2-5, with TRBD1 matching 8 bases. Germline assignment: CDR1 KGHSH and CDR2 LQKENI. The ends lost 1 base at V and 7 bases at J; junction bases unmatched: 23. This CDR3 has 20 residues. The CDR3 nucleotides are TGTGCCAGCTCACCACGGGGGACAGGACAGGGATTACCCCGGAGGGGGACCCAGTACTTC. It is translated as CASSPRGTGQGLPRRGTQYF.

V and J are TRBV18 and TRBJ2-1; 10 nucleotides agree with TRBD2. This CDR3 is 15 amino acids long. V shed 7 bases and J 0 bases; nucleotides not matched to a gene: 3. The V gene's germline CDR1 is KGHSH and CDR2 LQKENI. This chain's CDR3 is CASLASGSSYNEQFF. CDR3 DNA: TGTGCCAGCTTAGCTAGCGGGAGCTCCTACAATGAGCAGTTCTTC.

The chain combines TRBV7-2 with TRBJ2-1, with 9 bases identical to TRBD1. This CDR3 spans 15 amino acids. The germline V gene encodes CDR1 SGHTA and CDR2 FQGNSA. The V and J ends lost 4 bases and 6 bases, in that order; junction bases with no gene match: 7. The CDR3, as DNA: TGTGCCAGCAGCTCACAGGGGGCGGTAATCAATGAGCAGTTCTTC. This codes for CASSSQGAVINEQFF. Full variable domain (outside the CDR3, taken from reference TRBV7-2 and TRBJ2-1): GAGVSQSPSNKVTEKGKDVELRCDPISGHTALYWYRQSLGQGLEFLIYFQGNSAPDKSGLPSDRFSAERTGGSVSTLTIQRTQQEDSAVYLCASSSQGAVINEQFFGPGTRLTVL.

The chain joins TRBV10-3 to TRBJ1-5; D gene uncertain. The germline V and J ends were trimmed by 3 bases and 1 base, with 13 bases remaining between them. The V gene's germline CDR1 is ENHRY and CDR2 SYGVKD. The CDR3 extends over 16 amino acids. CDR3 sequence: CAISEFGSLSNQPQHF. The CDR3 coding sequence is TGTGCCATCAGTGAATTTGGCTCATTGAGCAATCAGCCCCAGCATTTT.

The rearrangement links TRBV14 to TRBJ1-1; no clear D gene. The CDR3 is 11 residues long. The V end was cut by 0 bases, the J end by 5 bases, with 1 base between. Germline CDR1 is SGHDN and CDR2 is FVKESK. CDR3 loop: CASSQDTEAFF. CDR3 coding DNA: TGTGCCAGCAGCCAAGATACTGAAGCTTTCTTT.

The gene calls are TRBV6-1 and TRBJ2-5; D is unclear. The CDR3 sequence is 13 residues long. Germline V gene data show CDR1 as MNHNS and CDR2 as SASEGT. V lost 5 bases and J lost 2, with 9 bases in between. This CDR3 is CASSTQLQETQYF. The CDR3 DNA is TGTGCCAGCAGTACACAGCTACAAGAGACCCAGTACTTC.

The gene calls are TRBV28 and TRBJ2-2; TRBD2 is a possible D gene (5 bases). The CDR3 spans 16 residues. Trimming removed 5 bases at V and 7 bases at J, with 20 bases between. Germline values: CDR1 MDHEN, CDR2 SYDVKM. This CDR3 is CASSPIIPGENGELFF. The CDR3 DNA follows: TGTGCCAGCAGTCCCATTATCCCCGGGGAGAACGGGGAGCTGTTTTTT.

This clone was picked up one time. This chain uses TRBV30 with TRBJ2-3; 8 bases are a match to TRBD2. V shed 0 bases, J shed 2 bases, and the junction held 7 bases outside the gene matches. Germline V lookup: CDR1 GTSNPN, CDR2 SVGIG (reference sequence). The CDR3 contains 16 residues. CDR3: CAWSVRVAGPTDTQYF. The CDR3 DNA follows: TGTGCCTGGAGTGTACGGGTAGCGGGGCCCACAGATACGCAGTATTTT.

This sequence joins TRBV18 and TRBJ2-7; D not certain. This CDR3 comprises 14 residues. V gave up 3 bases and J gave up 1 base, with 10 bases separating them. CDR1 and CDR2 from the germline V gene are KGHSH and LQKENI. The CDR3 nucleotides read TGTGCCAGCTCACCCAAGGAAGGTTCCTACGAGCAGTACTTC. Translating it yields CASSPKEGSYEQYF. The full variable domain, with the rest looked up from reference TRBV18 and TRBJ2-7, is NAGVMQNPRHLVRRRGQEARLRCSPMKGHSHVYWYRQLPEEGLKFMVYLQKENIIDESGMPKERFSAEFPKEGPSILRIQQVVRGDSAAYFCASSPKEGSYEQYFGPGTRLTVT.

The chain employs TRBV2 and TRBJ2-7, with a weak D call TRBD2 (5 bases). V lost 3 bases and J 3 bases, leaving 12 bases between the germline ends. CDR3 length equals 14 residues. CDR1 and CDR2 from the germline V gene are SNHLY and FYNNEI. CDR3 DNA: TGTGCCAGCAGTGAGCAGCGGCAGGACTACGAGCAGTACTTC. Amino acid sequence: CASSEQRQDYEQYF.

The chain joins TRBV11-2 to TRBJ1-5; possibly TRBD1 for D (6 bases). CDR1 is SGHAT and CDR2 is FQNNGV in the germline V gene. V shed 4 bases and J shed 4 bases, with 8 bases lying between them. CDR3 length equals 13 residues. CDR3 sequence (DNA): TGTGCCAGCAGCTGGAGGGGGAATCAGCCCCAGCATTTT. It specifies CASSWRGNQPQHF.